This T cell receptor beta chain was recovered during a study of PD-1 blockade in mismatch repair-deficient tumors. Whole-study context: Patients had over 10 mismatch repair-deficient cancer types, all previously treated and progressing.

Only in-frame clones appear in the TCRdb table, and some are missing; sequencing was by immunoSEQ multiplex PCR. The data show 130,000 or so clones, roughly 86% seen once. CDR1 and CDR2 from the germline V gene are LNHDA and SQIVND (reference sequence). V lost 7 bases and J 5 bases, leaving 20 bases between the germline ends. This CDR3 is built from 16 residues. PCR or immunohistochemistry showed mismatch repair deficiency in every enrolled patient. The TCR-sequenced patients were a few responders to pembrolizumab. To note about this clone: Its target is unknown.

General study findings and limits: Tumor-resident clones, often absent from pretreatment blood, expanded after pembrolizumab and then contracted.

This chain links TRBV19 with TRBJ1-4; tentatively, D is TRBD1 (6 bases). The sequences come from peripheral blood, collected 44 weeks after starting pembrolizumab. The clonotype was recovered from an adult with mismatch repair-deficient cancer. CDR3 region: CASKGPLGRGNEKLFF. The CDR3 nucleotides are TGTGCCAGTAAGGGGCCCCTTGGGAGGGGGAATGAAAAACTGTTTTTT.